Listed here are 15 T cell receptor beta chains from one sample, sequenced in a study of regulatory T cells in long-lasting Graves disease. The authors built TCR beta libraries using iRepertoire HTBI primers and Arm-PCR of CDR3 regions. MiXCR, applied by TCRdb to the multiplex PCR reads, yields one record per CDR3 protein. Of about 430,000 distinct CDR3 sequences listed, around 20% are singletons. Stated time point: persistent/refractory GD, antithyroid drugs over 5 years with positive TRAb. RNA extracted from PBMCs served as the sequencing template. The starting material was peripheral blood mononuclear cells (PBMCs), obtained when the disease was refractory, from a patient treated with antithyroid drugs. The receptor set was obtained from a female donor with Graves disease.

The rearrangement joins TRBV20-1 to TRBJ2-2; D gene unclear. CDR1 and CDR2 (germline): DFQATT, SNEGSKA (reference sequence). V lost 0 bases and J 3 bases, leaving 11 bases between the germline ends. This CDR3 comprises 15 residues. The CDR3 coding sequence is TGCAGTGCTAGAGATGGTTCCAGTTACACCGGGGAGCTGTTTTTT. Protein sequence: CSARDGSSYTGELFF.

This clonotype was seen many times. J is TRBJ2-7 and V is TRBV10-3; D gene uncertain. The CDR3 loop spans 16 amino acids. Trimming stripped 5 bases from V and 2 bases from J, with 19 bases between. Germline CDR1 and CDR2: ENHRY and SYGVKD. The CDR3 here is CAISLLSSGTAYEQYF. The CDR3 DNA follows: TGTGCCATCAGTCTCTTGAGCTCGGGTACGGCCTACGAGCAGTACTTC.

The table lists this clonotype with many counts. The rearrangement uses TRBV27 and TRBJ2-7; D gene unclear. CDR3 size: 14 residues. The germline V gene has CDR1 MNHEY and CDR2 SMNVEV (reference sequence). Trimming took off 3 bases at V and 3 bases at J, with 12 bases between the two ends. The CDR3 region is CASSLVAESYEQYF. The CDR3 nucleotides read TGTGCCAGCAGTTTGGTGGCAGAGAGCTACGAGCAGTACTTC.

The sample holds many counts of this clonotype. The V gene is TRBV6-1, the J gene TRBJ1-5; D perhaps matches TRBD1 (6 bases). Germline CDR1 reads MNHNS; CDR2 reads SASEGT. The CDR3 has 18 amino acids. Trimming pared 5 bases from V and 2 bases from J, leaving 22 bases between. The CDR3 DNA reads as TGTGCCAGCAGTCCAATACAGGGATGGCTTGTAGGCAATCAGCCCCAGCATTTT. Protein product: CASSPIQGWLVGNQPQHF.

The sample holds many counts of this clonotype. The V and J genes are TRBV20-1 and TRBJ2-7; 11 bases agree with TRBD2. This CDR3 is 13 amino acids long. Germline V gives CDR1 DFQATT, CDR2 SNEGSKA (reference sequence). With 3 bases clipped from V and 3 bases from J, the junction kept 1 base outside the gene matches. In DNA form, the CDR3 reads TGCAGTGCTAGGACTAGCGGGATCTACGAGCAGTACTTC. Translation gives CSARTSGIYEQYF.

There are a few counts of this clonotype. The rearrangement links TRBV4-1 to TRBJ2-7; no firm D call. Trimming stripped 2 bases from V and 3 bases from J, with 14 bases between. This CDR3 contains 15 residues. CDR1 MGHRA and CDR2 YSYEKL come from the germline V gene. CDR3 residues: CASSQLHPPGYEQYF. The CDR3 nucleotides are TGCGCCAGCAGCCAACTACACCCACCGGGCTACGAGCAGTACTTC.

For the CDR3, the DNA is TGCGCCAGCAGCACCTCCGGGACTAGCGGGCAAGAGACCCAGTACTTC. Encoded protein: CASSTSGTSGQETQYF. The V gene is TRBV5-1, the J gene TRBJ2-5, with 12 positions matching TRBD2. Germline V CDR1 and CDR2: SGHRS, YFSETQ. This CDR3 contains 16 residues. J lost 2 bases, V lost 4 bases, and 6 bases had no gene match.

This clonotype was observed many times. The J gene is TRBJ2-5, the V gene TRBV11-2; the match to TRBD1 covers 7 bases. The J segment lost 9 bases and the V segment lost 5 bases, leaving 9 bases of the junction unmatched. There are 13 residues in the CDR3. From germline, CDR1 is SGHAT and CDR2 FQNNGV. The CDR3 nucleotides read TGTGCCAGCAGCACAGACAGGGCCGGGGCCCAGTACTTC. Amino acids: CASSTDRAGAQYF.

This clonotype came up a few times. The V gene is TRBV6-1, the J gene TRBJ1-2, with D possibly TRBD1 on 6 matching bases. From germline, CDR1 is MNHNS and CDR2 SASEGT. This CDR3 spans 15 amino acids. V dropped 7 bases and J dropped 4 bases, with 19 bases sitting between them. In DNA form, the CDR3 reads TGTGCCAGCACCCCGTGGGGGGGCGCAAGCTATGGCTACACCTTC. This translates into CASTPWGGASYGYTF.

At least ten counts were recorded for this clonotype. This sequence joins TRBV15 and TRBJ1-1; a weak D match, TRBD1 (6 bases). Trimming pared 6 bases from V and 0 bases from J, leaving 11 bases between. CDR1 LNHNV and CDR2 YYDKDF come from the germline V gene (reference sequence). CDR3 size: 14 residues. CDR3 nucleotide sequence: TGTGCCACCAGTAACCAGGGGCTGAACACTGAAGCTTTCTTT. Translation gives CATSNQGLNTEAFF. The full variable domain, in which reference TRBV15 and TRBJ1-1 provide the parts outside the CDR3, is DAMVIQNPRYQVTQFGKPVTLSCSQTLNHNVMYWYQQKSSQAPKLLFHYYDKDFNNEADTPDNFQSRRPNTSFCFLDIRSPGLGDTAMYLCATSNQGLNTEAFFGQGTRLTVV.

This clonotype was recorded at least ten times. The V gene is TRBV7-9, the J gene TRBJ2-5; TRBD2 agrees at 8 bases. The CDR3 covers 16 residues. V trimming: 0 bases; J trimming: 2 bases; junction bases outside the gene matches: 5. The germline CDR1 and CDR2 sequences are SEHNR and FQNEAQ (reference sequence). The CDR3 bases are TGTGCCAGCAGCTTAGCCGTTTTAGCGGGACAAGAGACCCAGTACTTC. Encoded protein: CASSLAVLAGQETQYF.

This clonotype was recorded at least ten times. The rearrangement links TRBV10-1 to TRBJ2-2, with D possibly matching TRBD2 (5 bases). CDR3 size: 13 residues. Per the germline V gene, CDR1 is WNHNN and CDR2 is SYGVQD (reference sequence). V dropped 6 bases and J dropped 5 bases, with 10 bases sitting between them. CDR3 sequence reads: CASSRGWTGELFF. CDR3 coding DNA: TGCGCCAGCAGCCGAGGGTGGACCGGGGAGCTGTTTTTT.

This clonotype was seen at least ten times. V is TRBV6-1 and J is TRBJ1-2; D is ambiguous. Germline CDR1 and CDR2: MNHNS and SASEGT. V lost 2 bases and J 1 base, leaving 11 bases between the germline ends. The CDR3 runs to 15 residues. The CDR3 DNA is TGTGCCAGCAGTGAACTGGGCAGGTTTAACTATGGCTACACCTTC. The encoded protein is CASSELGRFNYGYTF.

This clonotype was detected ten times or more. The rearrangement uses TRBV2 and TRBJ2-7; 7 bases are shared with TRBD1. Trimming took 9 bases from V and 1 from J; bases not matched to a gene: 3. Germline CDR1 SNHLY, CDR2 FYNNEI. This CDR3 comprises 12 residues. As DNA, the CDR3 is TGTGCCAGTGAACAGGGGTCCTACGAGCAGTACTTC. Translation gives CASEQGSYEQYF.

This chain joins TRBV15 and TRBJ2-7; possible D gene TRBD2, 6 bases. The V gene lost 0 bases and the J gene lost 4 bases, with 16 bases spanning the gap. Per the germline V gene, CDR1 is LNHNV and CDR2 is YYDKDF (reference sequence). This CDR3 has 16 residues. CDR3 sequence: CATSRDSIEAGYEQYF. In nucleotides, the CDR3 is TGTGCCACCAGCAGAGATAGTATAGAGGCGGGATACGAGCAGTACTTC.